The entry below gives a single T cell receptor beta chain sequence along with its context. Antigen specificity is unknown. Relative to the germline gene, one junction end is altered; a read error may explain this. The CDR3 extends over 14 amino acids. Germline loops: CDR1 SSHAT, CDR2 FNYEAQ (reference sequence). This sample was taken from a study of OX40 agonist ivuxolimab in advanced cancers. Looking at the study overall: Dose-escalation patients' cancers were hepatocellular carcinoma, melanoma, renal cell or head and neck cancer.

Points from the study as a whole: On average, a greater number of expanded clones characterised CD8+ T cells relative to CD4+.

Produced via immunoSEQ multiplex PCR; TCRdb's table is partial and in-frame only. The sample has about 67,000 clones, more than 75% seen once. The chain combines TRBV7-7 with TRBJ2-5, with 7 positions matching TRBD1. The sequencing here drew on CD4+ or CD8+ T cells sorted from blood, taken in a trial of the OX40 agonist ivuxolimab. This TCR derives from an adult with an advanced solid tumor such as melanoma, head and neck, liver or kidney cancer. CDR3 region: CASSSNRGSETQYF. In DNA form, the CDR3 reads TGTGCTAGCAGCTCCAACAGGGGTTCAGAGACCCAGTACTTC.